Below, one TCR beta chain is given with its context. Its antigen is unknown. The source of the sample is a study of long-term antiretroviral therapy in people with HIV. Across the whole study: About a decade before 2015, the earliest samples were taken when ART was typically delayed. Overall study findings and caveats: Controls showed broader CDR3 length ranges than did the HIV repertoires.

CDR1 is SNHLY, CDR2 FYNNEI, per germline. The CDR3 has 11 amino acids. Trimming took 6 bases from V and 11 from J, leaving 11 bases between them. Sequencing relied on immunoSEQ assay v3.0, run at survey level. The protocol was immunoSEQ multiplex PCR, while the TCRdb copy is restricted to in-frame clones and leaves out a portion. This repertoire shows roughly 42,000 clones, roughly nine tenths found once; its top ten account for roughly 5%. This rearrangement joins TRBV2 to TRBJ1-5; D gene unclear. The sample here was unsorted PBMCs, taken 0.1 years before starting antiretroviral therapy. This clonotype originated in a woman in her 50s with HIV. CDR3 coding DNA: TGTGCCAGCAGGACACTAGAGGCCCAGCATTTT. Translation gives CASRTLEAQHF.